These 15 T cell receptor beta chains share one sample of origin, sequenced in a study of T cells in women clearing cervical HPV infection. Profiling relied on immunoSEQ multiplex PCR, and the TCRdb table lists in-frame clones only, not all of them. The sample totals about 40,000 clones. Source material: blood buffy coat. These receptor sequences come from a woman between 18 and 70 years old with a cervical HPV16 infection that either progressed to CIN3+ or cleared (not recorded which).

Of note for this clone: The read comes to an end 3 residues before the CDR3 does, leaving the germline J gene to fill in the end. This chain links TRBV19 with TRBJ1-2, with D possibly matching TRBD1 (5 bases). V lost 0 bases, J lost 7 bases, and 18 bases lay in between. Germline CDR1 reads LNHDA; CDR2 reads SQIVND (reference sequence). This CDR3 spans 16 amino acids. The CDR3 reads CASSIDWRGGMSGYTF. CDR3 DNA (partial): TGTGCCAGTAGTATAGATTGGAGGGGCGGTATGAGTGGC.

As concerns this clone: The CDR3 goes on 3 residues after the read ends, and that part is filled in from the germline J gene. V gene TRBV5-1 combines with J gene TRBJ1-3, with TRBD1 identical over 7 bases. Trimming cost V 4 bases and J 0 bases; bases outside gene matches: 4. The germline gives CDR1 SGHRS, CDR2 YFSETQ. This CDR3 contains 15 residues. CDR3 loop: CASSGGQTSGNTIYF. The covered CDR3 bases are TGCGCCAGCAGCGGGGGACAGACCTCTGGAAACACC.

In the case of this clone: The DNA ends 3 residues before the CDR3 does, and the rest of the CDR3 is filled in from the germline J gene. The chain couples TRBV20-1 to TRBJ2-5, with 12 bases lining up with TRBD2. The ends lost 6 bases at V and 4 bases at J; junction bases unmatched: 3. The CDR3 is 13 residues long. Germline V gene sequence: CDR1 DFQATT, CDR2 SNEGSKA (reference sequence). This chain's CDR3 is CSAGLAGRETQYF. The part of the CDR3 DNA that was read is TGCAGTGCCGGACTAGCGGGGCGAGAGACC.

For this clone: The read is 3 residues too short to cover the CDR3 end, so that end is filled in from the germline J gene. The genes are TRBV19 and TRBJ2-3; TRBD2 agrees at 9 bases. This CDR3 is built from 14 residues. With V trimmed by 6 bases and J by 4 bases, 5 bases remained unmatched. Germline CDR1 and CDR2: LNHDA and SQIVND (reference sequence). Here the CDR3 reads CASRDSGGPDTQYF. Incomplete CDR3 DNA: TGTGCCAGTAGAGATAGCGGGGGTCCAGATACG.

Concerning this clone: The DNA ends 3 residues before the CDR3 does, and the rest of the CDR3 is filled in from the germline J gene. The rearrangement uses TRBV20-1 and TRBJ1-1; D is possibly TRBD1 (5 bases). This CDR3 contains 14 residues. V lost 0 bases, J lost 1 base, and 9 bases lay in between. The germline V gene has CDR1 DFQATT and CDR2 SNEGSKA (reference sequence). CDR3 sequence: CSARELRGNTEAFF. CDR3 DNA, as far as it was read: TGCAGTGCTAGAGAACTTAGGGGGAACACTGAA.

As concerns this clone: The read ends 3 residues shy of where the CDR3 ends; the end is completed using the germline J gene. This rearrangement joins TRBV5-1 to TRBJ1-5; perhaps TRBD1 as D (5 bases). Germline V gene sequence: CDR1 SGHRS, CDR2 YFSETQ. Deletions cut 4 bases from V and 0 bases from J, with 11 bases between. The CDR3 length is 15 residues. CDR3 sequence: CASSREGHSNQPQHF. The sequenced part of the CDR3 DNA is TGCGCCAGCAGCCGCGAGGGGCATAGCAATCAGCCC.

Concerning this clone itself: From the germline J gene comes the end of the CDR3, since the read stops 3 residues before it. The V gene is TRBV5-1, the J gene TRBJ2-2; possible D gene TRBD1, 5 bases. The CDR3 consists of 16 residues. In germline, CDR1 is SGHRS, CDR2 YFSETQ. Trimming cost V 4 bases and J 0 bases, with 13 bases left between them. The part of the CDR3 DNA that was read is TGCGCCAGCAGCGCAGAAGGACAAACGAACACCGGGGAG. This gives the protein CASSAEGQTNTGE. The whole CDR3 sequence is CASSAEGQTNTGELFF.

The part of the CDR3 DNA that was read is TGTGCCAGTATGGCCGATGGC. Amino acid sequence: CASMADG. In full, the CDR3 is CASMADGYTF. The J gene is TRBJ1-2, the V gene TRBV19; unclear D gene. Read sequence stops 3 residues before the CDR3 end, and the germline J gene provides the missing end. The V end lost 7 bases, the J end lost 6 bases, and 6 bases lay between the germline ends. CDR1 and CDR2 (germline): LNHDA, SQIVND (reference sequence). There are 10 residues in the CDR3.

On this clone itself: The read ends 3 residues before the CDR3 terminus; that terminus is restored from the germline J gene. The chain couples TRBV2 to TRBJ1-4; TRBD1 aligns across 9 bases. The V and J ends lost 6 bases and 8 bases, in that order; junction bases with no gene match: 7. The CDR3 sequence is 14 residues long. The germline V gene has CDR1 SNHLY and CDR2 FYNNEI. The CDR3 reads CASRTGTGKEKLFF. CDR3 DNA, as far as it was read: TGTGCCAGCAGAACCGGGACAGGGAAGGAAAAA.

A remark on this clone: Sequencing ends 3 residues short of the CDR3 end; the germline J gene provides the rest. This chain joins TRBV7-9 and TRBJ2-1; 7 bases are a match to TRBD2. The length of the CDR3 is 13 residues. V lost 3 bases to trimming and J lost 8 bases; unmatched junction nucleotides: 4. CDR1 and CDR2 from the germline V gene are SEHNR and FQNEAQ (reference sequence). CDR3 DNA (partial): TGTGCCAGCAGCTTTAGCGCGGGGGATGAG. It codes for CASSFSAGDE. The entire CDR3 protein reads CASSFSAGDEQFF. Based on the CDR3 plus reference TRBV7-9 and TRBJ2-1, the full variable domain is DTGVSQNPRHKITKRGQNVTFRCDPISEHNRLYWYRQTLGQGPEFLTYFQNEAQLEKSRLLSDRFSAERPKGSFSTLEIQRTEQGDSAMYLCASSFSAGDEQFFGPGTRLTVL.

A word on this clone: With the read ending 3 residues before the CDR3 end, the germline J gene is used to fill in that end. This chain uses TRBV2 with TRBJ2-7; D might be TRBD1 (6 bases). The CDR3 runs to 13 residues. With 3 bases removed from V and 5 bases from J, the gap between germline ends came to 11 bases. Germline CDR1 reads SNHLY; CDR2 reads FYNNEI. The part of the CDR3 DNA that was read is TGTGCCAGCAGTGATACAGGGAACCACGAG. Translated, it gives CASSDTGNHE. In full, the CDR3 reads CASSDTGNHEQYF. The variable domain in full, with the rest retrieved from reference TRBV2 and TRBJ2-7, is EPEVTQTPSHQVTQMGQEVILRCVPISNHLYFYWYRQILGQKVEFLVSFYNNEISEKSEIFDDQFSVERPDGSNFTLKIRSTKLEDSAMYFCASSDTGNHEQYFGPGTRLTVT.

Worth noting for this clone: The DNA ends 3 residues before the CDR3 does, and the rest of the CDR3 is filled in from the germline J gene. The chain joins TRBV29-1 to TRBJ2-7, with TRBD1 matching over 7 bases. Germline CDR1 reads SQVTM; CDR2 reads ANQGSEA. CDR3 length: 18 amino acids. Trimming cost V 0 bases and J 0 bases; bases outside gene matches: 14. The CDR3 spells CSVEEVPQGTESSYEQYF. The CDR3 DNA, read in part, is TGCAGCGTTGAAGAGGTACCCCAGGGGACAGAGAGCTCCTACGAG.

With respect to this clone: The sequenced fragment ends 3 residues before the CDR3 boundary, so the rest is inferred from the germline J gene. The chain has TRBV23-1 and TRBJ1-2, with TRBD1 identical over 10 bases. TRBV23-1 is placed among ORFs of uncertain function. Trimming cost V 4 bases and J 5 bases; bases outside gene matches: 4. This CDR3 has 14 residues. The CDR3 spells CASSRQGAFYGYTF. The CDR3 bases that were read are TGCGCCAGCAGTCGACAGGGGGCTTTTTATGGC.

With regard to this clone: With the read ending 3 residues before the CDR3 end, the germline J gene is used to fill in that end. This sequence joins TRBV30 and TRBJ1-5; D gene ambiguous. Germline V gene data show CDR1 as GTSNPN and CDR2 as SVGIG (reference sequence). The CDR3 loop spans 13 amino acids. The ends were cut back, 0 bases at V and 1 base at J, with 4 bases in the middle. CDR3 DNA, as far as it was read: TGTGCCTGGAGTGTACAGAGCAATCAGCCC. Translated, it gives CAWSVQSNQP. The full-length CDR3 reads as CAWSVQSNQPQHF.

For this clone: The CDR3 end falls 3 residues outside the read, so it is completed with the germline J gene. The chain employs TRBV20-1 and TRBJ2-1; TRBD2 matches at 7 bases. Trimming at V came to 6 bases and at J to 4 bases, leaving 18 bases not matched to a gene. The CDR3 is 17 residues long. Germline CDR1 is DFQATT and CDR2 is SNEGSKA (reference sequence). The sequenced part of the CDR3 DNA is TGCAGTGCGGCACGGGGGGACTCCTTAAGTTTTTACAATGAG. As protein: CSAARGDSLSFYNE. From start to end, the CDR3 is CSAARGDSLSFYNEQFF.